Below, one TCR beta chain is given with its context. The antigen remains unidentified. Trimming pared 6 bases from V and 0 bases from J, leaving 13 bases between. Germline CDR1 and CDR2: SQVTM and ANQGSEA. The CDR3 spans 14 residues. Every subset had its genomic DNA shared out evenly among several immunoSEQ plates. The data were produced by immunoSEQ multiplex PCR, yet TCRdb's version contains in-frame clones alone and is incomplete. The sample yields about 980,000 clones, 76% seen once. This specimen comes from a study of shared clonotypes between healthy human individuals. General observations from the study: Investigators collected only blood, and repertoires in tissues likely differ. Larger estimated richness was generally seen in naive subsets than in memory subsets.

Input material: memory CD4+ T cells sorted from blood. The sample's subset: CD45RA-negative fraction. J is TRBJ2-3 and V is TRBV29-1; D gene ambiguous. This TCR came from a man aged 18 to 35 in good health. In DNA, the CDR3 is TGCAGCGTCAAGACTGGTAGTAGCACAGATACGCAGTATTTT. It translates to CSVKTGSSTDTQYF.